This record covers a single T cell receptor beta chain. The antigen is unknown. These data are taken from a study of quantifying T cell responses using KT2 cells. Study-wide context: RNA was reverse transcribed with TCR alpha and beta constant-region primers.

The cDNA 3' end received a ligated oligonucleotide with a UMI. The first PCR ran approximately 4 cycles with an equimolar RC1.1 and RC1.2 beta primer mix. TCRdb itself ran the UMI-ligation and nested PCR reads through MiXCR, one entry per CDR3 protein. The sample records around 56,000 distinct CDR3 sequences, 10% to 15% being singletons. Findings and caveats of the study: Very high KT2 spike-in numbers caused saturation in KT2 sequence detection.

The sample is PBMC spiked with counted cells of clone KT2. KT2 cells were mixed with fixed PBMC numbers at varying ratios. The V end was cut by 0 bases, the J end by 6 bases, with 15 bases between. CDR3 length equals 16 residues. Germline-derived CDR1 and CDR2 are SEHNR and FQNEAQ (reference sequence). Sequencing input: PBMCs spiked with cells of the T cell clone KT2. The chain is built from TRBV7-9 and TRBJ2-1; maybe TRBD2 (5 bases). This clonotype was sampled from a human donor. Here the CDR3 reads CASSLASGRRPNEQFF. The CDR3 coding sequence is TGTGCCAGCAGCTTAGCGTCGGGGAGAAGACCCAATGAGCAGTTCTTC.